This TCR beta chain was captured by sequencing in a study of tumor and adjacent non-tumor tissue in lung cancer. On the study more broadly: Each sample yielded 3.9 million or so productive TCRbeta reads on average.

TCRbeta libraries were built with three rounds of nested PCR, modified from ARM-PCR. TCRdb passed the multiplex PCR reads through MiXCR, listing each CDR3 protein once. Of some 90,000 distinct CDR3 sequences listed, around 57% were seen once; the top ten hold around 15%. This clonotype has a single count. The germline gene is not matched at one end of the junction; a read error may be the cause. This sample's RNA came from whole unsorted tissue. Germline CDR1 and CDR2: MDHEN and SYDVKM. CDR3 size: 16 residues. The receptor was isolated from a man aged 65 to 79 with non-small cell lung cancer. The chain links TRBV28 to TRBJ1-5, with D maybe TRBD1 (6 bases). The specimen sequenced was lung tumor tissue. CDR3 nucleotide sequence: TGTACCAGCAATTTCAGGGGAGAATATAGCAATCAGCCCCAGCATTTT. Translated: CTSNFRGEYSNQPQHF.